This T cell receptor beta chain was documented in a study of cytomegalovirus exposure and HLA in healthy donors. Study conclusions and caveats: One cluster of highly shared sequence variants probably arose as a sequencing artifact. HLA restriction was apparent for most CMV-associated TCR beta chains in a later analysis.

This clone appeared a few times. The antigen remains undetermined. Donors were ostensibly healthy at sampling, although undocumented immune exposures were probable. The PCR had 60 Vbeta and 13 Jbeta primers. TCRdb keeps only in-frame clones here, not all; method: immunoSEQ multiplex PCR. The sample has around 100,000 clones, about four fifths seen once. The TCR was taken from a man younger than 40 in good health and CMV-seropositive. The sequenced sample was PBMCs.

The CDR3 here is CASSVDSSYEQYV. The CDR3 nucleotides are TGTGCCAGCAGTGTCGACAGTTCCTACGAGCAGTACGTC. The rearrangement links TRBV6-5 to TRBJ2-7, with a possible D match to TRBD1 (5 bases). From germline, CDR1 is MNHEY and CDR2 SVGAGI. The length of the CDR3 is 13 residues. V dropped 5 bases and J dropped 1 base, with 9 bases sitting between them.